The 8 T cell receptor beta chains reported below all come from one sample, sequenced in a study of T cell repertoires in cytomegalovirus infection. No antigen has been assigned to these receptors. A single record per CDR3 protein comes from TCRdb applying MiXCR to the reads. The sample holds about 570,000 distinct CDR3 sequences, 40% seen once. The material sequenced was cultured PBMCs, taken from culture after CMV antigen stimulation. The receptors come from a human donor in good health (CMV status not recorded). Some clones in this sample may be carry-over from other donors' samples.

This chain links TRBV20-1 with TRBJ1-5, with D unclear. Germline loops: CDR1 DFQATT, CDR2 SNEGSKA (reference sequence). Trimming stripped 0 bases from V and 0 bases from J, with 9 bases between. The CDR3 is made up of 15 amino acids. The DNA of the CDR3 is TGCAGTGCTAGAGATAATCCGTATAGCAATCAGCCCCAGCATTTT. Amino acid sequence: CSARDNPYSNQPQHF.

This clonotype has just a few counts. The rearrangement uses TRBV7-9 and TRBJ2-2; D possibly corresponds to TRBD2 (6 bases). V was trimmed by 6 bases and J by 5 bases, leaving 10 bases between them. Germline lookup yields CDR1 SEHNR and CDR2 FQNEAQ (reference sequence). CDR3 length: 13 amino acids. The CDR3, as DNA: TGTGCCAGCAGAGGAGGGGATACCGGGGAGCTGTTTTTT. The encoded protein is CASRGGDTGELFF.

The chain carries TRBV28 and TRBJ2-7; a weak D match, TRBD1 (6 bases). The V end was cut by 3 bases, the J end by 3 bases, with 15 bases between. CDR3 length: 15 amino acids. Germline loops: CDR1 MDHEN, CDR2 SYDVKM. The CDR3 region has the DNA TGTGCCAGCAGTTTGACAGGCACACCTGACTACGAGCAGTACTTC. The encoded protein is CASSLTGTPDYEQYF. Using reference TRBV28 and TRBJ2-7 for the parts outside the CDR3, the full variable domain is DVKVTQSSRYLVKRTGEKVFLECVQDMDHENMFWYRQDPGLGLRLIYFSYDVKMKEKGDIPEGYSVSREKKERFSLILESASTNQTSMYLCASSLTGTPDYEQYFGPGTRLTVT.

This rearrangement joins TRBV12-3 or TRBV12-4 to TRBJ1-1, with 7 bases fitting TRBD1. Germline trimming cut 6 bases from V and 3 bases from J; bases unmatched to any gene: 4. The CDR3 spans 13 residues. DNA for the CDR3: TGTGCCAGCAGGCACAGGGGAGACACTGAAGCTTTCTTT. Its translation is CASRHRGDTEAFF.

J is TRBJ1-4 and V is TRBV6-8, with D unresolved. This CDR3 comprises 14 residues. Germline V gives CDR1 MNHGY, CDR2 SAAAGT. V was clipped by 2 bases and J by 6 bases, with 10 bases between them. CDR3 nucleotide sequence: TGTGCCAGCAGTTACGGCTGGGGTGATGAAAAACTGTTTTTT. Translated, it gives CASSYGWGDEKLFF.

The chain joins TRBV7-2 to TRBJ2-7; 9 bases line up with TRBD2. Germline trimming cut 2 bases from V and 2 bases from J; bases unmatched to any gene: 4. The CDR3 extends over 15 amino acids. CDR1 is SGHTA, CDR2 FQGNSA, per germline. Here the CDR3 reads CASSLRASGTYEQYF. The DNA of the CDR3 is TGTGCCAGCAGCTTACGGGCTAGCGGGACCTACGAGCAGTACTTC.

This clonotype showed up just a few times. The rearrangement links TRBV7-9 to TRBJ2-3, with D unresolved. The V gene's germline CDR1 is SEHNR and CDR2 FQNEAQ (reference sequence). The CDR3 sequence is 10 residues long. V lost 8 bases, J lost 6 bases, and 6 bases lay in between. The CDR3 DNA reads TGTGCCAGCTCCTCCGATACGCAGTATTTT. Translating it yields CASSSDTQYF.

The chain recombines TRBV6-2 or TRBV6-3 with TRBJ2-6; D call uncertain. Germline V gene data show CDR1 as MNHEY and CDR2 as SVGEGT. The CDR3 extends over 13 amino acids. V was pared by 6 bases and J by 1 base, with 4 bases between. As DNA, the CDR3 is TGTGCCAGCAGCCGTTCTGGGGCCAACGTCCTGACTTTC. This translates into CASSRSGANVLTF.